The 32 T cell receptor beta chains listed next were all sequenced from one sample in a study of T cell clonality in common variable immunodeficiency. Produced via immunoSEQ multiplex PCR; TCRdb's table is partial and in-frame only. The sample shows some 60,000 clones, none of them appearing just once. Sequencing input: peripheral blood mononuclear cells. All receptors derive from a person between 18 and 69 years old in good health.

This clone showed up many times. The DNA ends 3 residues before the CDR3 does, and the rest of the CDR3 is filled in from the germline J gene. The rearrangement joins TRBV5-4 to TRBJ2-3; D gene unclear. Deletions cut 3 bases from V and 2 bases from J, with 7 bases between. The CDR3 has 13 amino acids. The germline gives CDR1 SGHNT, CDR2 YYREEE (reference sequence). The CDR3 is CASSSPDTDTQYF. The CDR3 bases that were read are TGTGCCAGCAGCTCCCCAGACACAGATACG.

This clone was picked up many times. The sequenced fragment ends 3 residues before the CDR3 boundary, so the rest is inferred from the germline J gene. V is TRBV5-1 and J is TRBJ2-3, with D perhaps TRBD1 (6 bases). The CDR3 runs to 15 residues. Germline V CDR1 and CDR2: SGHRS, YFSETQ. Trimming took off 0 bases at V and 5 bases at J, with 13 bases between the two ends. The CDR3 here is CASSLEGGEGDTQYF. The sequenced CDR3 bases are TGCGCCAGCAGCTTGGAAGGGGGAGAGGGAGATACG.

The sample holds many counts of this clone. Sequencing ends 3 residues short of the CDR3 end; the germline J gene provides the rest. The chain recombines TRBV7-8 with TRBJ2-7, with D possibly matching TRBD2 (6 bases). Trimming took 2 bases from V and 4 from J, leaving 15 bases between them. The CDR3 contains 15 residues. CDR1 and CDR2 (germline): SGHVS, FQNEAQ. The CDR3 DNA, read in part, is TGTGCCAGCAGCTTATCGGACTACCCCGAGTACGAG. It yields the protein CASSLSDYPEYE. The entire CDR3 protein is CASSLSDYPEYEQYF.

Ten or more counts support this clone. The observed sequence ends 3 residues before the CDR3 terminus, with the missing tail filled in from the germline J gene. V and J are TRBV20-1 and TRBJ2-1; the match to TRBD2 covers 11 bases. J lost 9 bases, V lost 0 bases, and 10 bases had no gene match. The CDR3 totals 16 residues. The V gene's germline CDR1 is DFQATT and CDR2 SNEGSKA (reference sequence). CDR3 residues: CSARDRELAGVGEQFF. Partial CDR3 DNA: TGCAGTGCTAGAGATAGAGAACTAGCGGGAGTCGGTGAG.

The sample holds many counts of this clone. The sequenced fragment ends 3 residues before the CDR3 boundary, so the rest is inferred from the germline J gene. J is TRBJ2-3 and V is TRBV7-8; no clear D. Germline V CDR1 and CDR2: SGHVS, FQNEAQ. Trimming pared 2 bases from V and 6 bases from J, leaving 9 bases between. The CDR3 consists of 13 residues. CDR3 DNA (partial): TGTGCCAGCAGCTTATCTTGGCGGGATACG. Its translation is CASSLSWRDT. The entire CDR3 protein is CASSLSWRDTQYF.

This clone was observed at least ten times. Read sequence stops 3 residues before the CDR3 end, and the germline J gene provides the missing end. This chain uses TRBV7-9 with TRBJ2-3; D is unclear. Looked up from germline, CDR1 is SEHNR and CDR2 is FQNEAQ (reference sequence). The CDR3 runs to 11 residues. Trimming removed 5 bases from V and 6 bases from J, with 6 bases in between. The CDR3 DNA, read in part, is TGTGCCAGCAGCCCCAGGGATACG. Protein sequence: CASSPRDT. The whole CDR3 sequence reads CASSPRDTQYF.

This clone was counted many times. The CDR3 end is not reached by the read, which stops 3 residues before it; the germline J gene fills it in. The rearrangement uses TRBV20-1 and TRBJ2-7, with TRBD1 matching over 7 bases. CDR3 length: 13 amino acids. V lost 7 bases, J lost 3 bases, and 9 bases stayed unmatched. Germline V lookup: CDR1 DFQATT, CDR2 SNEGSKA (reference sequence). CDR3 DNA, as far as it was read: TGCAGTGTTGATGACAGGGCCGGCTACGAG. This encodes CSVDDRAGYE. The full CDR3 protein is CSVDDRAGYEQYF.

This clone has ten or more counts. CDR3 DNA, as far as it was read: TGTGCCTGGGGACAGGGAAACTATGGC. Its protein product is CAWGQGNYG. In full, the CDR3 reads CAWGQGNYGYTF. The rearrangement joins TRBV30 to TRBJ1-2, with 8 bases matching TRBD1. Read coverage stops 3 residues before the CDR3 terminus; the germline J gene supplies the remainder. CDR3 size: 12 residues. After removal of 5 bases from V and 2 bases from J, the junction contained 1 base not matched to a gene. Germline-derived CDR1 and CDR2 are GTSNPN and SVGIG (reference sequence).

This clone was recorded at least ten times. From the germline J gene comes the end of the CDR3, since the read stops 3 residues before it. The sample holds other DNA sequences that translate to the same CDR3. The chain has TRBV28 and TRBJ1-2, with D possibly TRBD1 on 6 matching bases. The CDR3 length is 16 residues. Germline lookup yields CDR1 MDHEN and CDR2 SYDVKM. V gave up 6 bases and J gave up 3 bases, with 20 bases separating them. CDR3 protein: CASSMDRFGADYGYTF. The CDR3 DNA, read in part, is TGTGCCAGCAGCATGGACAGATTTGGCGCAGACTATGGC.

This clone appeared many times. Read sequence stops 3 residues before the CDR3 end, and the germline J gene provides the missing end. V and J are TRBV28 and TRBJ2-3; a weak D match, TRBD2 (6 bases). CDR3 length equals 16 residues. Germline CDR1 is MDHEN and CDR2 is SYDVKM. Trimming stripped 4 bases from V and 7 bases from J, with 21 bases between. CDR3 DNA (partial): TGTGCCAGCAGTTCCCCGGGTAGCGGCACCACCCATACG. It is translated as CASSSPGSGTTHT. The CDR3, in full, reads CASSSPGSGTTHTQYF.

At least ten counts were recorded for this clone. The read comes to an end 3 residues before the CDR3 does, leaving the germline J gene to fill in the end. This chain links TRBV7-8 with TRBJ2-7; D perhaps matches TRBD2 (6 bases). CDR3 length: 15 residues. Per germline, CDR1 SGHVS and CDR2 FQNEAQ. V was pared by 5 bases and J by 5 bases, with 19 bases between. The CDR3 bases that were read are TGTGCCAGCAGCCTCAGCCCGGGACTCGAGAACGAG. It encodes CASSLSPGLENE. The CDR3, in full, reads CASSLSPGLENEQYF.

This clone was detected many times. Read data end 3 residues before the CDR3 end; the end is taken from the germline J gene. The rearrangement links TRBV12-3 or TRBV12-4 to TRBJ1-3; no reliable D call. This CDR3 contains 13 residues. Trimming stripped 4 bases from V and 2 bases from J, with 6 bases between. The covered CDR3 bases are TGTGCCAGCAGTTCTCACACTGGAAACACC. Residues: CASSSHTGNT. The CDR3 in full is CASSSHTGNTIYF.

This clone was seen at least ten times. The read terminates 3 residues before the CDR3 end, so the remaining end is supplied by the germline J gene. The V gene is TRBV7-3, the J gene TRBJ1-1, with 7 bases fitting TRBD1. CDR1 and CDR2 from the germline V gene are SGHTA and FQGTGA. The CDR3 totals 13 residues. V trimming: 4 bases; J trimming: 5 bases; junction bases outside the gene matches: 4. The CDR3 sequence is CASSSTGLTEAFF. Partial CDR3 DNA: TGTGCCAGCAGCTCGACAGGGCTGACTGAA. The full variable domain, rest sourced from reference TRBV7-3 and TRBJ1-1, is GAGVSQTPSNKVTEKGKYVELRCDPISGHTALYWYRQSLGQGPEFLIYFQGTGAADDSGLPNDRFFAVRPEGSVSTLKIQRTERGDSAVYLCASSSTGLTEAFFGQGTRLTVV.

This clone was found many times. The read gets to within 3 residues of the CDR3 end, and the germline J gene fills in the rest. The chain carries TRBV5-1 and TRBJ2-7; D ambiguous. CDR3 size: 12 residues. The germline CDR1 and CDR2 sequences are SGHRS and YFSETQ. Trimming removed 4 bases from V and 2 bases from J, with 7 bases in between. The CDR3 DNA, read in part, is TGCGCCAGCAGCCCCAATGCCTACGAG. Protein sequence: CASSPNAYE. Given in full, the CDR3 is CASSPNAYEQYF.

The table lists this clone with many counts. With the read ending 3 residues before the CDR3 end, the germline J gene is used to fill in that end. The gene calls are TRBV18 and TRBJ2-1; a weak D match, TRBD2 (6 bases). The CDR3 is 14 amino acids. CDR1 is KGHSH and CDR2 is LQKENI in the germline V gene. V lost 5 bases, J lost 8 bases, and 16 bases lay in between. The CDR3 bases that were read are TGTGCCAGCTCATCGCGGGGCAGGGCTGATGAG. Its protein product is CASSSRGRADE. The complete CDR3 sequence is CASSSRGRADEQFF.

This clone has ten or more counts. The CDR3 end falls 3 residues outside the read, so it is completed with the germline J gene. The V and J genes are TRBV6-1 and TRBJ1-5; D is undetermined. This CDR3 spans 14 amino acids. Germline CDR1 MNHNS, CDR2 SASEGT. V shed 2 bases and J shed 3 bases, with 8 bases lying between them. CDR3 DNA (partial): TGTGCCAGCAGTGAAACAGTTTTCAATCAGCCC. Amino acid sequence: CASSETVFNQP. The whole CDR3 reads CASSETVFNQPQHF.

Many counts were recorded for this clone. The read stops 3 residues short of the end of the CDR3; the missing end is completed from the germline J gene. The chain is built from TRBV30 and TRBJ1-6; 8 bases are shared with TRBD1. The CDR3 extends over 13 amino acids. CDR1 is GTSNPN, CDR2 SVGIG, per germline (reference sequence). Germline trimming cut 4 bases from V and 7 bases from J; bases unmatched to any gene: 3. The CDR3 spells CAWTGGYNSPLHF. The sequenced part of the CDR3 DNA is TGTGCCTGGACAGGGGGCTACAATTCACCC.

This clone has a handful of counts. CDR3 DNA, as far as it was read: TGCAGCGTTGATTGGACTAGCGGCCACAATGAG. Translating it yields CSVDWTSGHNE. The full CDR3 is CSVDWTSGHNEQFF. The V call is TRBV29-1, the J call TRBJ2-1; 10 bases are shared with TRBD2. The CDR3 is cut off 3 residues early in the read; its end comes from the germline J gene. Trimming cost V 3 bases and J 5 bases; bases outside gene matches: 4. Germline loops: CDR1 SQVTM, CDR2 ANQGSEA. This CDR3 region has 14 residues.

This clone was seen repeatedly, ten times or more. The read halts 3 residues ahead of the CDR3 end, with the missing end drawn from the germline J gene. The chain uses TRBV20-1 and TRBJ1-4, with TRBD1 matching over 7 bases. Germline V CDR1 and CDR2: DFQATT, SNEGSKA (reference sequence). The V and J ends lost 3 bases and 7 bases, in that order; junction bases with no gene match: 11. The CDR3 sequence is 15 residues long. The part of the CDR3 DNA that was read is TGCAGTGCTAGTTCAGTTCGGGACAGTCGTGAAAAA. This codes for CSASSVRDSREK. The whole CDR3 protein reads CSASSVRDSREKLFF.

This clone was counted at least ten times. The read falls 3 residues short of the CDR3 end, and the missing part is taken from the germline J gene. The V and J genes are TRBV7-2 and TRBJ2-4; D perhaps matches TRBD2 (5 bases). The germline V gene encodes CDR1 SGHTA and CDR2 FQGNSA. The CDR3 is 13 amino acids. V lost 1 base to trimming and J lost 5 bases, with 6 bases between them. CDR3 amino acids: CASSLEAENIQYF. CDR3 bases read: TGTGCCAGCAGCTTAGAAGCGGAAAACATT.

Worth noting for this clone: A junction end diverges from the germline sequence, so it may reflect a read error. The CDR3 end falls 3 residues outside the read, so it is completed with the germline J gene. The V gene is TRBV7-9, the J gene TRBJ1-2, with 7 bases fitting TRBD1. CDR1 and CDR2 from the germline V gene are SEHNR and FQNEAQ (reference sequence). The CDR3 consists of 12 residues. The CDR3 region is CSSSSTGDGYTF. The sequenced CDR3 bases are TGTTCCAGCAGCAGTACAGGGGACGGC.

This clone was counted at least ten times. The read terminates 3 residues before the CDR3 end, so the remaining end is supplied by the germline J gene. The chain uses TRBV19 and TRBJ1-6, with 7 positions matching TRBD1. The trim removed 7 bases at V and 10 bases at J, leaving 7 bases unmatched. The CDR3 runs to 13 residues. Germline CDR1 LNHDA, CDR2 SQIVND (reference sequence). The CDR3 spells CASTDREGSPLHF. CDR3 DNA (partial): TGTGCCAGTACAGACAGGGAGGGATCACCC.

This clone was seen ten or more times. The read is 3 residues too short to cover the CDR3 end, so that end is filled in from the germline J gene. The chain joins TRBV7-3 to TRBJ2-3; weak D call: TRBD1 (5 bases). The germline gives CDR1 SGHTA, CDR2 FQGTGA. CDR3 length: 13 residues. Trimming stripped 5 bases from V and 2 bases from J, with 8 bases between. CDR3 DNA, as far as it was read: TGTGCCAGCAGCGTGACAGTCACAGATACG. Translated: CASSVTVTDT. The full CDR3 sequence reads CASSVTVTDTQYF. Filled out from reference TRBV7-3 and TRBJ2-3, the complete variable domain reads GAGVSQTPSNKVTEKGKYVELRCDPISGHTALYWYRQSLGQGPEFLIYFQGTGAADDSGLPNDRFFAVRPEGSVSTLKIQRTERGDSAVYLCASSVTVTDTQYFGPGTRLTVL.

Ten or more counts support this clone. The read ends 3 residues shy of where the CDR3 ends; the end is completed using the germline J gene. V and J are TRBV28 and TRBJ2-1; 10 nucleotides line up with TRBD2. The CDR3 length is 15 residues. Germline values: CDR1 MDHEN, CDR2 SYDVKM. Trimming removed 3 bases from V and 6 bases from J; junction bases left unmatched: 5. CDR3 loop: CASSFGLAGANEQFF. The sequenced CDR3 bases are TGTGCCAGCAGTTTTGGTCTAGCGGGAGCCAATGAG. Complete variable domain (other parts from reference TRBV28 and TRBJ2-1): DVKVTQSSRYLVKRTGEKVFLECVQDMDHENMFWYRQDPGLGLRLIYFSYDVKMKEKGDIPEGYSVSREKKERFSLILESASTNQTSMYLCASSFGLAGANEQFFGPGTRLTVL.

This clone was seen repeatedly, ten times or more. With the read ending 3 residues before the CDR3 end, the germline J gene is used to fill in that end. This rearrangement joins TRBV7-2 to TRBJ2-7; D remains unclear. Trimming removed 5 bases at V and 2 bases at J, with 13 bases between. The CDR3 consists of 14 residues. CDR1 SGHTA and CDR2 FQGNSA come from the germline V gene. The CDR3 is CASSLRADAYEQYF. The sequenced part of the CDR3 DNA is TGTGCCAGCAGCCTAAGGGCCGACGCCTACGAG.

This clone was counted ten times or more. The CDR3 sequence: CASSERDRAPHEQYF. Partial CDR3 DNA: TGTGCCAGCAGTGAAAGGGACAGGGCCCCCCACGAG. The chain carries TRBV6-1 and TRBJ2-7; the match to TRBD1 covers 9 bases. Coverage ceases 3 residues before the CDR3 finishes, and the germline J gene fills in the end. This CDR3 has 15 amino acids. Germline CDR1 and CDR2: MNHNS and SASEGT. V gave up 2 bases and J gave up 5 bases; unmatched junction bases: 7.

This CDR3 reads CASSLAYLNEQFF. The DNA read from the CDR3 is TGTGCCAGCAGCTTAGCCTACCTAAATGAG. The chain is built from TRBV11-3 and TRBJ2-1; D unclear. The read ends 3 residues shy of where the CDR3 ends; the end is completed using the germline J gene. V was shortened by 1 base and J by 7 bases, with 8 bases between the two germline ends. The CDR3 loop spans 13 amino acids. Germline CDR1 is SGHNT and CDR2 is YENEEA.

This clone was counted many times. Read sequence stops 3 residues before the CDR3 end, and the germline J gene provides the missing end. The rearrangement uses TRBV19 and TRBJ1-5; maybe TRBD1 (5 bases). Germline assignment: CDR1 LNHDA and CDR2 SQIVND (reference sequence). Trimming removed 3 bases at V and 6 bases at J, with 12 bases between. The length of the CDR3 is 14 residues. The CDR3 sequence is CASSIQGMGQPQHF. The CDR3 bases that were read are TGTGCCAGTAGTATTCAGGGAATGGGTCAGCCC. The full variable domain, its missing parts supplied by reference TRBV19 and TRBJ1-5, is DGGITQSPKYLFRKEGQNVTLSCEQNLNHDAMYWYRQDPGQGLRLIYYSQIVNDFQKGDIAEGYSVSREKKESFPLTVTSAQKNPTAFYLCASSIQGMGQPQHFGDGTRLSIL.

In this sample, this clone turned up many times. The observed sequence ends 3 residues before the CDR3 terminus, with the missing tail filled in from the germline J gene. The chain has TRBV6-2 or TRBV6-3 and TRBJ2-3; D perhaps matches TRBD2 (5 bases). The V gene lost 4 bases and the J gene lost 0 bases, with 8 bases spanning the gap. The CDR3 is made up of 14 amino acids. Per germline, CDR1 MNHEY and CDR2 SVGEGT. CDR3 DNA (partial): TGTGCCAGCAGTTCCAGCGGAAGCACAGATACG. Amino acid sequence: CASSSSGSTDT. The entire CDR3 protein reads CASSSSGSTDTQYF.

This clone was recorded many times. The sequenced CDR3 bases are TGTGCCAGCAGCGACCAGGGCTACGAG. It encodes CASSDQGYE. The entire CDR3 sequence reads CASSDQGYEQYF. This chain connects TRBV11-3 to TRBJ2-7; D may be TRBD1 (5 bases). The read finishes 3 residues shy of the CDR3 end, and the germline J gene is used to complete it. Germline CDR1 SGHNT, CDR2 YENEEA. This CDR3 contains 12 residues. With 5 bases removed from V and 3 bases from J, the gap between germline ends came to 8 bases. Variable domain in full (rest from reference TRBV11-3 and TRBJ2-7): EAGVVQSPRYKIIEKKQPVAFWCNPISGHNTLYWYLQNLGQGPELLIRYENEEAVDDSQLPKDRFSAERLKGVDSTLKIQPAELGDSAVYLCASSDQGYEQYFGPGTRLTVT.

This clone was recorded many times. The sequence runs out 3 residues before the end of the CDR3; the remainder is reconstructed from the germline J gene. This chain uses TRBV5-5 with TRBJ2-7; D is uncertain. V dropped 2 bases and J dropped 1 base, with 10 bases sitting between them. CDR3 size: 14 residues. Germline V CDR1 and CDR2: SGHKS, YYEKEE (reference sequence). The CDR3 DNA, read in part, is TGTGCCAGCAGCTTTGTGACTGCTTCCTACGAG. It codes for CASSFVTASYE. The whole CDR3 protein is CASSFVTASYEQYF.

This clone was counted at least ten times. Read coverage stops 3 residues before the CDR3 terminus; the germline J gene supplies the remainder. The gene calls are TRBV7-3 and TRBJ2-6; 8 bases are a match to TRBD2. There are 16 residues in the CDR3. J lost 2 bases, V lost 1 base, and 1 base had no gene match. Per germline, CDR1 SGHTA and CDR2 FQGTGA. CDR3 DNA, as far as it was read: TGTGCCAGCAGCTTAAAAGCGGGGGCTGGGGCCAACGTC. Translated: CASSLKAGAGANV. The whole CDR3 protein reads CASSLKAGAGANVLTF.